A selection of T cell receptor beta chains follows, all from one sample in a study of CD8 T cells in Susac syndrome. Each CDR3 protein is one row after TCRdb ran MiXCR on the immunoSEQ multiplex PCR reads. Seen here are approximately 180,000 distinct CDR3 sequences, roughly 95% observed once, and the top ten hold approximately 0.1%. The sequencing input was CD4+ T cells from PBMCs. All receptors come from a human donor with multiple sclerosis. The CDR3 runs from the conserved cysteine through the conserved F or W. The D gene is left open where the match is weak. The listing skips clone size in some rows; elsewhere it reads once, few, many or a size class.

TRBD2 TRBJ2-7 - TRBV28 TGTGCCAGCAGTTTCATGGGACAGTACCTAGCGGGAAGAGGATACGAGCAGTACTTC CASSFMGQYLAGRGYEQYF
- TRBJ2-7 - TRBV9 TGTGCCAGCAGCGGATTACAGGGATACGAGCAGTACTTC CASSGLQGYEQYF
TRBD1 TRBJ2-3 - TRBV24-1 TGTGCCACCAGTGATGGACAGGGGACAGATACGCAGTATTTT CATSDGQGTDTQYF
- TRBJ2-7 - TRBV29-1 TGCAGCGTTGGTAGGGGAGGATACGAGCAGTACTTC CSVGRGGYEQYF
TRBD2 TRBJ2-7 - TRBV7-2 TGTGCCAGCAGCTTAGCGTCGGGGGGGAGGTACGAGCAGTACTTC CASSLASGGRYEQYF
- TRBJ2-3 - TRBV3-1 TGTGCCAGCAGCCTCCAGTCGTCCACAGATACGCAGTATTTT CASSLQSSTDTQYF
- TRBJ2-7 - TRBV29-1 TGCAGCGTTGTTCGACAGGTCAACTCCTACGAGCAGTACTTC CSVVRQVNSYEQYF
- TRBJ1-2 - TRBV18 TGTGCCAGCTCACCACCGGGCCCGCCCGCCGGGGGTGCTAACTATGGCTACACCTTC CASSPPGPPAGGANYGYTF
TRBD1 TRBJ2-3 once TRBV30 TGTGCCTGGAGTGTAGCAGGGGGAGATACGCAGTATTTT CAWSVAGGDTQYF
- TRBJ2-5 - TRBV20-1 TGCAGTGCTGGGGTTTCCCTGGGGCCAGAGACCCAGTACTTC CSAGVSLGPETQYF
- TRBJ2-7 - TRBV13 TGTGCCAGCAGCTTACAGCAGGCCTACTCCTACGAGCAGTACTTC CASSLQQAYSYEQYF
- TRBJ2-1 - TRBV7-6 TGTGCCAGCAGCTCGATCGGTAATGAGCAGTTCTTC CASSSIGNEQFF
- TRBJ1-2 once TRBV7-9 TGTGCCAGCAACTCAGGACGCGGTCGCTATGGCTACACCTTC CASNSGRGRYGYTF
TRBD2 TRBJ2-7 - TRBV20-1 TGCAGTGCTAGGGAACCACTAGCGGGGGGGCCCTACGAGCAGTACTTC CSAREPLAGGPYEQYF
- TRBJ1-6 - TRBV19 TGTGCCAGTAGGCAACAGGATAATTCACCCCTCCACTTT CASRQQDNSPLHF
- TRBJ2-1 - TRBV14 TGTGCCAGCAGCCAAGATATCTCGGGGACAAGGAGTATCTCCTACAATGAGCAGTTCTTC CASSQDISGTRSISYNEQFF
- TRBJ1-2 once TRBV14 TGTGCCAGCAGCCAAGGGTGGGGACGGTATGGCTACACCTTC CASSQGWGRYGYTF
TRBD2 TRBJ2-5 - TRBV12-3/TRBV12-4 TGTGCCAGCAGTTTGACGGGGGGGCTAGAGACCCAGTACTTC CASSLTGGLETQYF
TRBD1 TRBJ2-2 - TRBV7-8 TGTGCCAGCAGCTCCACAGGGGGTTGGGGCACCGGGGAGCTGTTTTTT CASSSTGGWGTGELFF
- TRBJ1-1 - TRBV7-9 TGTGCCAGCAGCTCCGGGGGTCTCGACACTGAAGCTTTCTTT CASSSGGLDTEAFF
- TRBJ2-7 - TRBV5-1 TGCGCCAGCAGCTCGGGTGAGGGGAGGGGGTCATACGAGCAGTACTTC CASSSGEGRGSYEQYF
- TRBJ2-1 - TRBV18 TGTGCCAGCTCACCGGTGGGGCCCACCTCCTACAATGAGCAGTTCTTC CASSPVGPTSYNEQFF
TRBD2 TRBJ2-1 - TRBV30 TGTGCCTGGATCTCAGGGACTACTATTTTGGGTGAGCAGTTCTTC CAWISGTTILGEQFF
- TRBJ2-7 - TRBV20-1 TGCAGTGCTAGTCCCCTGACCGGGATGAAGCGCGAGCAGTACTTC CSASPLTGMKREQYF
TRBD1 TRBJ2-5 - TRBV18 TGTGCCAGCTCACCAAAGACAGGGAACGTCGAGACCCAGTACTTC CASSPKTGNVETQYF
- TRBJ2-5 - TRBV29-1 TGCAGCGTTGCCCCTCTGGAAGTTGGCCAAGAGACCCAGTACTTC CSVAPLEVGQETQYF
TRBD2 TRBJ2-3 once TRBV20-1 TGCAGTCCACGGGGGGGCCAAGATACGCAGTATTTT CSPRGGQDTQYF
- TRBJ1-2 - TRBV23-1 TGCGCCAGCAGTCAAACCCCATTGTGCAGATCAGGATCCCTTAACTATGGCTACACCTTC CASSQTPLCRSGSLNYGYTF
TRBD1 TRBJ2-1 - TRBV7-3 TGTGCCAGCAGCTTAAGACAGGGGAGATACAATGAGCAGTTCTTC CASSLRQGRYNEQFF
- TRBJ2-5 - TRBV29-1 TGCAGCGACCTTTCACGAGAAGCCCGGGAGACCCAGTACTTC CSDLSREARETQYF
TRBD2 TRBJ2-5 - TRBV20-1 TGCAGTGCTGCCCTAGCGGGGGGTAGAACCCAGTACTTC CSAALAGGRTQYF
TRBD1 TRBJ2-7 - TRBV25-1 TGTGCCAGCACCCCTGACAGGGCCCGATCGGACGAGCAGTACTTC CASTPDRARSDEQYF
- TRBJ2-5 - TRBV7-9 TGTGCCAGCAGTACAGGGACAAATCAAGAGACCCAGTACTTC CASSTGTNQETQYF
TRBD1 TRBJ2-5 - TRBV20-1 TGCAGTGCTGGGCGCGGACAGGGGAAAGAGACCCAGTACTTC CSAGRGQGKETQYF
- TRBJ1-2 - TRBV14 TGTGCCAGCAGCCAAGATTCGACAGGTGGCTACACCTTC CASSQDSTGGYTF
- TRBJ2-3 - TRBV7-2 TGTGCCAGCAGCTTAGGAGGGGAGTTGGCAGATACGCAGTATTTT CASSLGGELADTQYF
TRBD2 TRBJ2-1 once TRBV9 TGTGCCAGCAGCCCCCCGGGACTAGCGGGCAGGGATGAGCAGTTCTTC CASSPPGLAGRDEQFF
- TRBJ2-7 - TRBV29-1 TGCAGCGTTGGAGGGAGAGGTTGGGGCGAGCAGTACTTC CSVGGRGWGEQYF
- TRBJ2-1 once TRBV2 TGTGCCAGCACGTCGACTAGCTCCTACAATGAGCAGTTCTTC CASTSTSSYNEQFF
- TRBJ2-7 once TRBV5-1 TGCGCCAGCAGCTTGTTCGAGGACGAGCAGTACTTC CASSLFEDEQYF
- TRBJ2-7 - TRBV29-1 TGCAGCGTTGGGGGTCGGGGGGCTTACGAGCAGTACTTC CSVGGRGAYEQYF
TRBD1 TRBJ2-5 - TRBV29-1 TGCAGCGTCGGACAGGGGACACAAGAGACCCAGTACTTC CSVGQGTQETQYF